This TCR beta chain was sequenced in a study of shared T cell receptors in the human thymus. Germline CDR1 reads SGHRS; CDR2 reads YFSETQ. The CDR3 totals 20 residues. V trimming: 4 bases; J trimming: 5 bases; junction bases outside the gene matches: 22. Libraries were prepared by immunoSEQ multiplex PCR; TCRdb keeps only in-frame clonotypes and omits some of them. The sample contains roughly 660,000 clones, roughly 90% of which appear only once. The sample was also reused in another study, on human thymus T cells. This second study says: Thymus tissue was removed during corrective cardiac surgery. Related research examined unrelated individuals and reported that their thymic repertoires overlapped highly.

Material for sequencing was thymocytes. This rearrangement joins TRBV5-1 to TRBJ2-3, with 10 bases matching TRBD2. This clonotype was sampled from a boy under three years old with a congenital heart defect. The CDR3 loop reads CASSHPAVASGRPSQDTQYF. Written as DNA, the CDR3 is TGCGCCAGCAGCCACCCAGCGGTGGCTAGCGGGAGACCGTCTCAAGATACGCAGTATTTT.